The entry below describes one TCR beta chain. The antigen is not known. These data belong to a study of cytomegalovirus exposure and HLA in healthy donors. About the research overall: Findings of an earlier analysis included around 120 million unique TCR beta sequences from 200 million or so T cells. Study-wide points: Earlier analysis yielded a pattern in which most TCR beta V segments were productive about 87% or about 30% of the time.

Per the germline V gene, CDR1 is SNHLY and CDR2 is FYNNEI. V gave up 1 base and J gave up 2 bases; unmatched junction bases: 9. There are 18 residues in the CDR3. Vbeta (60) and Jbeta (13) primers were used in the PCR. This table comes from immunoSEQ multiplex PCR, and its TCRdb copy is limited to in-frame clones, with some not included. Among 100,000 to 150,000 clones listed, approximately 70% were seen once. This rearrangement joins TRBV2 to TRBJ1-5; 9 nucleotides line up with TRBD1. The sample was PBMCs. The receptor was isolated from a woman aged 60 to 75 in good health and CMV-seropositive. CDR3 sequence: CASSEVATGGMGNQPQHF. CDR3 in DNA: TGTGCCAGCAGTGAAGTCGCCACAGGGGGCATGGGCAATCAGCCCCAGCATTTT.